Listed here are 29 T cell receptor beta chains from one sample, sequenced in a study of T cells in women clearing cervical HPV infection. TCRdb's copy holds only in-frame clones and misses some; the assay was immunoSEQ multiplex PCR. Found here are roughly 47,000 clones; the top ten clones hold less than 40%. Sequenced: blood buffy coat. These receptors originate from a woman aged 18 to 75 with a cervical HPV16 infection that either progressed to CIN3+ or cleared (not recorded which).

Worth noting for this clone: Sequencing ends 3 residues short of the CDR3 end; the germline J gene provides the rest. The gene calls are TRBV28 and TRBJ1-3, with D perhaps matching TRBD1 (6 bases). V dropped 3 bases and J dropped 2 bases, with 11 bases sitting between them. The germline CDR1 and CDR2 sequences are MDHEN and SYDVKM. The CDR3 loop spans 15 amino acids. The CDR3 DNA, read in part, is TGTGCCAGCAGTTTTTCCGGACAGCCTGGAAACACC. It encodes CASSFSGQPGNT. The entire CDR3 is CASSFSGQPGNTIYF.

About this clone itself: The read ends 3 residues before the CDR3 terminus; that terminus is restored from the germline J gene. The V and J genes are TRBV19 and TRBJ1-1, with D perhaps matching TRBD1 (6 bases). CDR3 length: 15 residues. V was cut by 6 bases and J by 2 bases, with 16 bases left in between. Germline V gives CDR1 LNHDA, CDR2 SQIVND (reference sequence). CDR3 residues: CASRNIGGGNTEAFF. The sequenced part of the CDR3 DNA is TGTGCCAGTAGGAATATAGGGGGTGGAAACACTGAA.

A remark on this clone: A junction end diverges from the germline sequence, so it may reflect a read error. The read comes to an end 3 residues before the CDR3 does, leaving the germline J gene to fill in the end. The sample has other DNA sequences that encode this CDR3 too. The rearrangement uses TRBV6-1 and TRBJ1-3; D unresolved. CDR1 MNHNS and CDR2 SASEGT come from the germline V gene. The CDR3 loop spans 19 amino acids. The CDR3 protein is CASSESPRLRITSGNTIYF. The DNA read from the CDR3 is TGTGCCAGCAGTGAATCCCCCCGACTCCGAATTACCTCTGGAAACACA.

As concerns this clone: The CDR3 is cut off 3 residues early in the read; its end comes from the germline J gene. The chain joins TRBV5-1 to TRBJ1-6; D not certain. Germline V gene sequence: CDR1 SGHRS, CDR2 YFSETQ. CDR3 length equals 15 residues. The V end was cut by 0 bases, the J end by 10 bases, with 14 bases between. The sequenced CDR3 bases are TGCGCCAGCAGCTTGGTCGACGACCGGGGATCACCC. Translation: CASSLVDDRGSP. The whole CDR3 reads CASSLVDDRGSPLHF.

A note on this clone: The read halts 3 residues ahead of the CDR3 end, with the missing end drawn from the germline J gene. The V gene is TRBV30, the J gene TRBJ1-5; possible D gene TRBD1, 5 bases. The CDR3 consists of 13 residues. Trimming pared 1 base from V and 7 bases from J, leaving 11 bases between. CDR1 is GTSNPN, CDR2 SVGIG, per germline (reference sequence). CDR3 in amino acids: CAWSEGANQPQHF. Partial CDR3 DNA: TGTGCCTGGAGTGAAGGGGCCAACCAGCCC.

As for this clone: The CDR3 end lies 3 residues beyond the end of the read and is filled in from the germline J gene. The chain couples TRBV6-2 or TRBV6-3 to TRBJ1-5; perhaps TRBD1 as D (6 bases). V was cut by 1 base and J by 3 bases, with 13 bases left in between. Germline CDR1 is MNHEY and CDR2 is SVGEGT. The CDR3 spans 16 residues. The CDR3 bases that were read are TGTGCCAGCAGTTACTTATGGGACAATCACAATCAGCCC. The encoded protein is CASSYLWDNHNQP. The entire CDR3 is CASSYLWDNHNQPQHF.

The sequenced part of the CDR3 DNA is TGTGCCTGGAGTGGGCAGGGTCTAGAGCCC. Translating gives CAWSGQGLEP. The complete CDR3 reads CAWSGQGLEPQHF. The chain is built from TRBV30 and TRBJ1-5; tentative D call: TRBD1 (5 bases). From the germline J gene comes the end of the CDR3, since the read stops 3 residues before it. The CDR3 covers 13 residues. The V end lost 1 base, the J end lost 8 bases, and 12 bases lay between the germline ends. Germline loops: CDR1 GTSNPN, CDR2 SVGIG (reference sequence).

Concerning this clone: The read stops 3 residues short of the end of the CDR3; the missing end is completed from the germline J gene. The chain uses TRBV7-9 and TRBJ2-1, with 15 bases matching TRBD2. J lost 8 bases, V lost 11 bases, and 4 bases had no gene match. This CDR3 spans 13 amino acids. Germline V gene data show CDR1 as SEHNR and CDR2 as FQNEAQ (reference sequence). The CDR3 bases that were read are TGTGCCTTGGGACTAGCGGGAGGTTATGAG. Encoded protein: CALGLAGGYE. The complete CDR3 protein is CALGLAGGYEQFF. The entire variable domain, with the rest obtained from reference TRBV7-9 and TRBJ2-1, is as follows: DTGVSQNPRHKITKRGQNVTFRCDPISEHNRLYWYRQTLGQGPEFLTYFQNEAQLEKSRLLSDRFSAERPKGSFSTLEIQRTEQGDSAMYLCALGLAGGYEQFFGPGTRLTVL.

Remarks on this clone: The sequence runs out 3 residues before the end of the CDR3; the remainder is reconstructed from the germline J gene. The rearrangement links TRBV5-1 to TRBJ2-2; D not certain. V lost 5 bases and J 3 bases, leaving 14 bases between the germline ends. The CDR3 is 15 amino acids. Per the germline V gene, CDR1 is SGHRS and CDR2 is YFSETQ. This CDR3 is CASSVERRDTGELFF. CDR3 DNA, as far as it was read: TGCGCCAGCAGTGTGGAGCGACGGGACACCGGGGAG.

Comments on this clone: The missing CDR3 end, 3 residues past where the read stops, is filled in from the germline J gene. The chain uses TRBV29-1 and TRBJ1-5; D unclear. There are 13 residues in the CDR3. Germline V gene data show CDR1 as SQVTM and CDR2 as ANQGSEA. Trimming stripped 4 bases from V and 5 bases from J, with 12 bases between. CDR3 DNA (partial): TGCAGCGTTGGCTCCGGGTTCGATCAGCCC. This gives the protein CSVGSGFDQP. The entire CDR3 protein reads CSVGSGFDQPQHF.

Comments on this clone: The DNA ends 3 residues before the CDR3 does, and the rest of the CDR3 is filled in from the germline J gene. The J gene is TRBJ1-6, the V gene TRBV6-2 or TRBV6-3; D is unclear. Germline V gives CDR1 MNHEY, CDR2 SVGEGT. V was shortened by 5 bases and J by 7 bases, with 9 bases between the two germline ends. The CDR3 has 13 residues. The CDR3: CASSGLGNSPLHF. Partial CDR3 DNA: TGTGCCAGCAGTGGACTGGGAAATTCACCC.

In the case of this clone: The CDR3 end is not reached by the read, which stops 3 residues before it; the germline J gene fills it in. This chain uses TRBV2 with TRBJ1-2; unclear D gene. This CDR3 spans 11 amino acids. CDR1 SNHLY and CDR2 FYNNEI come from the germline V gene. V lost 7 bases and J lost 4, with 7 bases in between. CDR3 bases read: TGTGCCAGCAATACAGTCTATGGC. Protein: CASNTVYG. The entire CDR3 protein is CASNTVYGYTF.

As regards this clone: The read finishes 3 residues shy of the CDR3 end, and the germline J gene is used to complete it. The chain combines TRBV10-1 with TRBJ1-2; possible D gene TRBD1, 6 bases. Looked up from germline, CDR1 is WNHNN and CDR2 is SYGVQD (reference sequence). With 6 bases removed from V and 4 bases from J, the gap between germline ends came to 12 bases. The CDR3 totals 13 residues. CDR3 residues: CASSPQGPYGYTF. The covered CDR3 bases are TGCGCCAGCAGCCCCCAGGGGCCCTATGGC.

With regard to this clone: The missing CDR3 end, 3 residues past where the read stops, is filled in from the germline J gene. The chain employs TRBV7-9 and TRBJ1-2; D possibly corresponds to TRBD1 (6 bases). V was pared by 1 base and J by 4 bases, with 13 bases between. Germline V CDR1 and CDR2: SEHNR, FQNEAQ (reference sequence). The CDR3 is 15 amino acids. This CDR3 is CASSLDKTGSYGYTF. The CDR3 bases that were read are TGTGCCAGCAGCTTAGACAAAACAGGGTCCTATGGC.

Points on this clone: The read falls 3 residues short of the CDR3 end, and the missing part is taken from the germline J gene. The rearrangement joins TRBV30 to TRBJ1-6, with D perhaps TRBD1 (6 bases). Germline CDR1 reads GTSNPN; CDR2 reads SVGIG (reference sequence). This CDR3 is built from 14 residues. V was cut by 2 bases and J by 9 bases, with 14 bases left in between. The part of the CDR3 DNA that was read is TGTGCCTGGAGTCGGGGGGCAGCGGGTTCACCC. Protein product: CAWSRGAAGSP. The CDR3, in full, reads CAWSRGAAGSPLHF.

CDR3 DNA, as far as it was read: TGTGCCAGCAGCCGGAGGGGCACAGCACTCCTATGGGAGGGAGAGACC. Protein: CASSRRGTALLWEGET. The full CDR3 protein reads CASSRRGTALLWEGETYTF. V gene TRBV14 combines with J gene TRBJ1-2; D possibly corresponds to TRBD1 (5 bases). The CDR3 end lies 3 residues beyond the end of the read and is filled in from the germline J gene. The CDR3 length is 19 residues. Germline CDR1 and CDR2: SGHDN and FVKESK.

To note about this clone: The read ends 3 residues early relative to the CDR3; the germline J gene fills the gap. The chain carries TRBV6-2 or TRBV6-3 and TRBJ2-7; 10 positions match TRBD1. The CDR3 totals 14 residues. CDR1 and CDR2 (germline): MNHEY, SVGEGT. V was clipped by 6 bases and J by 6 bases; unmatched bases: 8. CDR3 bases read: TGTGCCAGCAGGCGGGGGACAGGGGCATCCGAG. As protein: CASRRGTGASE. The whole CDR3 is CASRRGTGASEQYF.

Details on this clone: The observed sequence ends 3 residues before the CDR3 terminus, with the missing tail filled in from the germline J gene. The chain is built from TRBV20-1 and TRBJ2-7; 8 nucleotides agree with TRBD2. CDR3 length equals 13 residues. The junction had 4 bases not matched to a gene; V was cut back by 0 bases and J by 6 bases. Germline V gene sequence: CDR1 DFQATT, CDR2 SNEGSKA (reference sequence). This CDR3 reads CSARDGRGLEQYF. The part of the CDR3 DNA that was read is TGCAGTGCTAGAGACGGGAGGGGACTCGAG.

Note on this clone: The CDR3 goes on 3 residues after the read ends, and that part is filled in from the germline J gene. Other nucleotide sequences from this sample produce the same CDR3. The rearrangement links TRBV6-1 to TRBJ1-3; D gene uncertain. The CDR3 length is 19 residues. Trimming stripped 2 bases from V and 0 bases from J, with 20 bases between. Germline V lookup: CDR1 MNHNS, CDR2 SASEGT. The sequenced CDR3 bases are TGTGCCAGCAGTGAATCCCCCCGACTCCGAATTACCTCTGGAAACACC. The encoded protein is CASSESPRLRITSGNT. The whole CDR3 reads CASSESPRLRITSGNTIYF.

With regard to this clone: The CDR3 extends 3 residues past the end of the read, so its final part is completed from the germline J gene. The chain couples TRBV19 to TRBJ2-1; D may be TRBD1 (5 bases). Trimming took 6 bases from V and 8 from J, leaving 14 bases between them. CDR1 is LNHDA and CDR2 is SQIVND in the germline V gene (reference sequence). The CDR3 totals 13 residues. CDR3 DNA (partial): TGTGCCAGTAGCCGGACAACGGTTTATGAG. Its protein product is CASSRTTVYE. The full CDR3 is CASSRTTVYEQFF.

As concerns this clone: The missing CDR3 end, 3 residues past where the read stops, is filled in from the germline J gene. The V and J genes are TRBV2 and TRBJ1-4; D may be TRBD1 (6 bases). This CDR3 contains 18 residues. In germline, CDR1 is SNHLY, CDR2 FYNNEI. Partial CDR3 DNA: TGTGCCAGCAGTGACGACAGGCCTAGGAGCTCCTATAATTCACCA. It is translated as CASSDDRPRSSYNSP. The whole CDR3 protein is CASSDDRPRSSYNSPLFF.

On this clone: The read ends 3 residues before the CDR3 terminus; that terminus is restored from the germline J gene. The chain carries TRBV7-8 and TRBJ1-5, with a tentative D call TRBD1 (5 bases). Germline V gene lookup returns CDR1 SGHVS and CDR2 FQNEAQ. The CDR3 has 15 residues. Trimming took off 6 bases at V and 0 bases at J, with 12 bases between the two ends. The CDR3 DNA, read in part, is TGTGCCAGCAGTTTTTCGGGGGGTAGCAATCAGCCC. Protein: CASSFSGGSNQP. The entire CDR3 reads CASSFSGGSNQPQHF.

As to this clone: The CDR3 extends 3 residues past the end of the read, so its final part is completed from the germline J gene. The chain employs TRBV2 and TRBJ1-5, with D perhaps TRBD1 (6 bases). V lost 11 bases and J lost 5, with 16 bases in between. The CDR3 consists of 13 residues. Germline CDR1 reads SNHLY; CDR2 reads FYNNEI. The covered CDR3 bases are TGTGCCGGAAACAAAAACAGGGATCAGCCC. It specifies CAGNKNRDQP. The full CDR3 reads CAGNKNRDQPQHF.

The sequenced part of the CDR3 DNA is TGTGCCAGCAGTGATCGGACAGGGGGGCCCGGGGAG. It encodes CASSDRTGGPGE. The complete CDR3 sequence is CASSDRTGGPGELFF. V and J are TRBV6-1 and TRBJ2-2, with TRBD1 matching over 10 bases. The CDR3 end lies 3 residues beyond the end of the read and is filled in from the germline J gene. The trim removed 3 bases at V and 6 bases at J, leaving 4 bases unmatched. This CDR3 contains 15 residues. Germline-derived CDR1 and CDR2 are MNHNS and SASEGT.

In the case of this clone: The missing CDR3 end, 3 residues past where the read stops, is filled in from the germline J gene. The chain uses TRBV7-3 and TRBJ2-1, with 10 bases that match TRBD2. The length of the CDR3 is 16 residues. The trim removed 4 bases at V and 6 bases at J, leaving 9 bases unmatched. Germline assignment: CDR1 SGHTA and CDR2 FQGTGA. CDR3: CASSSLLAGSSNEQFF. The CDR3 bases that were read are TGTGCCAGCAGCTCCCTACTAGCGGGGTCATCCAATGAG.

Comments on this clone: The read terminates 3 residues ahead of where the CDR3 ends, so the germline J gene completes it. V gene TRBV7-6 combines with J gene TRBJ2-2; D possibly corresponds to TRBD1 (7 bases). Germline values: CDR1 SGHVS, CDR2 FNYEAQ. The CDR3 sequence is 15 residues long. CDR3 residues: CASSRSRGENSPLFF. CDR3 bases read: TGTGCCAGCAGCCGCAGCAGGGGGGAAAATTCACCG.

This chain's CDR3 is CASSLQGNNSPLHF. The CDR3 bases that were read are TGCGCCAGCAGCTTACAGGGGAATAATTCACCC. The gene calls are TRBV5-1 and TRBJ1-6; TRBD1 matches 7 bases. The CDR3 end lies 3 residues beyond the end of the read and is filled in from the germline J gene. This CDR3 spans 14 amino acids. Germline CDR1 and CDR2: SGHRS and YFSETQ. V dropped 2 bases and J dropped 5; count of bases not matched to a gene: 1.

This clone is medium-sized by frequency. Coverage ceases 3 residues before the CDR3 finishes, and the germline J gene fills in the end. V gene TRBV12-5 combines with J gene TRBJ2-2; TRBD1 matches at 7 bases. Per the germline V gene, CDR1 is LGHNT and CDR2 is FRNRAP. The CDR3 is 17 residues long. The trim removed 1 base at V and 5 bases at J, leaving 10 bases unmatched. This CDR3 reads CASGLDPSRGSTGELFF. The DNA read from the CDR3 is TGTGCTAGTGGTTTGGACCCATCCAGGGGGAGTACCGGGGAG.

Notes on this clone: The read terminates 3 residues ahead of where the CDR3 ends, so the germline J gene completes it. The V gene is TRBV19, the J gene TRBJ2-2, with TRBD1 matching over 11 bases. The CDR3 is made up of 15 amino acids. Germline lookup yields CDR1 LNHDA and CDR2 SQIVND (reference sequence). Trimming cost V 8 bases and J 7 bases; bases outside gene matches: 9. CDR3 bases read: TGTGCCAGTGGACAGGGGGCTCCGGTTAACGGGGAG. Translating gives CASGQGAPVNGE. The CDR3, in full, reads CASGQGAPVNGELFF.